These 11 T cell receptor beta chains were all obtained from the same sample, sequenced in a study of blood T cells in healthy people across ages (dated by TCRdb to between 2014 and 2017). The method behind the library was 5' RACE. The run used an Illumina HiSeq 2500. A second PCR of roughly 7 to 12 cycles was run with a J-beta primer mix and a sample-barcoded 5' primer. The public reads were reanalyzed by TCRdb: fastp trimming at Q25, MiXCR alignment, in-frame beta chains only. Rows are combined by CDR3 protein, so each entry shows the most common genes and DNA. The sample yields 650,000 to 950,000 distinct CDR3 sequences; approximately 44% were counted once. Roughly 18% of the sample rests with the top ten. The sample taken for sequencing was blood. The receptors were sampled from a man aged 60-69 years in good health.

This chain joins TRBV4-1 and TRBJ2-2, with 10 nucleotides matching TRBD2. The CDR3 has 15 amino acids. J was trimmed by 3 bases and V by 6 bases; bases with no gene match: 4. Germline CDR1 is MGHRA and CDR2 is YSYEKL. The CDR3 loop reads CASRPSGGDTGELFF. CDR3 in DNA: TGCGCCAGCAGACCCAGCGGGGGGGACACCGGGGAGCTGTTTTTT.

This chain uses TRBV7-6 with TRBJ1-2, with 10 bases matching TRBD1. From germline, CDR1 is SGHVS and CDR2 FNYEAQ. The CDR3 has 15 residues. J gave up 5 bases and V 5 bases, and 8 bases lay outside the gene matches. Here the CDR3 reads CASSQSPGQGYGYTF. CDR3 nucleotide sequence: TGTGCCAGCAGCCAATCCCCGGGACAGGGGTATGGCTACACCTTC.

This clonotype was picked up a small number of times. This chain joins TRBV27 and TRBJ2-7; 10 bases match TRBD2. V was pared by 5 bases and J by 7 bases, with 11 bases of the junction left unmatched. This CDR3 spans 15 amino acids. CDR1 and CDR2 (germline): MNHEY, SMNVEV (reference sequence). CDR3 sequence (DNA): TGTGCCAGCAGTCCTAAGCGGGGGGGCCGGAATGAGCAGTACTTC. Translating gives CASSPKRGGRNEQYF.

The chain has TRBV4-1 and TRBJ2-1; a possible D gene is TRBD2 (6 bases). Germline lookup yields CDR1 MGHRA and CDR2 YSYEKL. Trimming took 4 bases from V and 8 from J, leaving 15 bases between them. The CDR3 consists of 14 residues. For the CDR3, the DNA is TGCGCCAGCAGCCCAGTATGGGGGGTCCATGAGCAGTTCTTC. It codes for CASSPVWGVHEQFF.

The chain joins TRBV6-2 or TRBV6-3 to TRBJ2-7, with TRBD1 matching over 9 bases. The ends lost 8 bases at V and 3 bases at J; junction bases unmatched: 14. The germline V gene has CDR1 MNHEY and CDR2 SVGEGT. CDR3 size: 16 residues. The CDR3 DNA reads as TGTGCCAGCCCCTCTACCGACAGGGGGAATTGCTACGAGCAGTACTTC. Translated, it gives CASPSTDRGNCYEQYF.

A few counts support this clonotype. The chain employs TRBV6-1 and TRBJ1-5; 7 nucleotides match TRBD1. The CDR3 is made up of 16 amino acids. The V gene's germline CDR1 is MNHNS and CDR2 SASEGT. Losses at the gene ends were 8 bases for V and 0 bases for J; bases not matched to a gene: 10. The CDR3 loop reads CASERRRTGSNQPQHF. The CDR3 DNA follows: TGTGCCAGCGAGAGGCGACGGACAGGTAGCAATCAGCCCCAGCATTTT.

The chain joins TRBV27 to TRBJ1-4, with no clear D. Germline CDR1 and CDR2: MNHEY and SMNVEV (reference sequence). V lost 7 bases and J 3 bases, leaving 12 bases between the germline ends. CDR3 length: 14 residues. The CDR3 DNA is TGTGCCAGCATGCCCCGGGTCCCTAATGAAAAACTGTTTTTT. It yields the protein CASMPRVPNEKLFF.

The chain is built from TRBV5-5 and TRBJ2-6; D assignment may be TRBD1 or TRBD2 (5 bases each). V lost 4 bases and J 4 bases, leaving 18 bases between the germline ends. CDR1 is SGHKS, CDR2 YYEKEE, per germline (reference sequence). The CDR3 has 17 amino acids. CDR3 bases: TGTGCCAGCAGCGTCGGGACGGCCTGGGCCGGGGCCAACGTCCTGACTTTC. This encodes CASSVGTAWAGANVLTF.

The chain combines TRBV28 with TRBJ2-7, with unresolved D. V was cut by 6 bases and J by 2 bases, with 26 bases left in between. The CDR3 is 18 residues long. Germline V gene data show CDR1 as MDHEN and CDR2 as SYDVKM. CDR3 residues: CASSHYNVGFLNPYEQYF. CDR3 bases: TGTGCCAGCAGCCACTACAACGTAGGGTTCCTCAACCCCTACGAGCAGTACTTC. The variable domain in full, completed from reference TRBV28 and TRBJ2-7, reads DVKVTQSSRYLVKRTGEKVFLECVQDMDHENMFWYRQDPGLGLRLIYFSYDVKMKEKGDIPEGYSVSREKKERFSLILESASTNQTSMYLCASSHYNVGFLNPYEQYFGPGTRLTVT.

This clonotype was seen more than once but under ten times. In DNA form, the CDR3 reads TGTGCCAGCATCGCCCCAGAGTTACAAGAGACCCAGTACTTC. It translates to CASIAPELQETQYF. The genes are TRBV2 and TRBJ2-5; unclear D gene. The length of the CDR3 is 14 residues. Trimming took 7 bases from V and 2 from J, leaving 14 bases between them. Germline CDR1 reads SNHLY; CDR2 reads FYNNEI.

This clonotype was counted a few times. A read error may account for a junction end that differs from germline. This rearrangement joins TRBV30 to TRBJ2-1; 7 bases agree with TRBD1. Germline V gene data show CDR1 as GTSNPN and CDR2 as SVGIG (reference sequence). This CDR3 spans 12 amino acids. CDR3 coding DNA: TGTGCGTGGAGACAGGGTTGGAATGAGCAGTTCTTC. Translated, it gives CAWRQGWNEQFF. Using reference TRBV30 and TRBJ2-1 for the parts outside the CDR3, the full variable domain is SQTIHQWPATLVQPVGSPLSLECTVEGTSNPNLYWYRQAAGRGLQLLFYSVGIGQISSEVPQNLSASRPQDRQFILSSKKLLLSDSGFYLCAWRQGWNEQFFGPGTRLTVL.